Listed below are T cell receptor beta chains from one sample, sequenced in a study of T cell changes during pregnancy in multiple sclerosis. Assay: immunoSEQ multiplex PCR; the TCRdb copy retains only in-frame clones and omits some. The table records approximately 48,000 clones, roughly 90% of them present only once. The source material was CD8+ T cells from peripheral blood mononuclear cells, sampled before pregnancy. These receptor sequences come from a female donor with multiple sclerosis, enrolled in a pregnancy study. Each CDR3 is given with its conserved first and last residue. Each record gives: clone size, D gene, V gene, J gene, CDR3 protein, CDR3 DNA. D genes are given only for firm matches. Size values are once, few and many counts, or a class for expanded clones, and some rows have none.

abundance: NA
d_gene: TRBD1
v_gene: TRBV7-2
j_gene: TRBJ1-1
CDR3aa: CASSSRTGVNTEAFF
CDR3nt: TGTGCCAGCAGCAGCCGGACAGGGGTAAACACTGAAGCTTTCTTT

abundance: once
d_gene: NA
v_gene: TRBV6-6
j_gene: TRBJ2-7
CDR3aa: CASILEAGSDEQYF
CDR3nt: TGTGCCAGCATATTGGAGGCCGGTTCAGACGAGCAGTACTTC

abundance: NA
d_gene: NA
v_gene: TRBV7-6
j_gene: TRBJ1-2
CDR3aa: CASSREGGLGYTF
CDR3nt: TGTGCCAGCAGCCGCGAGGGGGGGCTGGGCTACACCTTC

abundance: NA
d_gene: NA
v_gene: TRBV5-4
j_gene: TRBJ1-6
CDR3aa: CASSLLSVNSPLHF
CDR3nt: TGTGCCAGCAGCTTGTTGTCAGTAAATTCACCCCTCCACTTT

abundance: NA
d_gene: TRBD1
v_gene: TRBV27
j_gene: TRBJ1-2
CDR3aa: CASSLAAGGYGYTF
CDR3nt: TGTGCCAGCAGTTTAGCCGCAGGGGGTTATGGCTACACCTTC

abundance: NA
d_gene: TRBD1
v_gene: TRBV5-6
j_gene: TRBJ2-7
CDR3aa: CASSFYRGDLYEQYF
CDR3nt: TGTGCCAGCAGCTTTTACAGGGGAGACCTCTACGAGCAGTACTTC

abundance: NA
d_gene: TRBD1
v_gene: TRBV27
j_gene: TRBJ1-4
CDR3aa: CASSPVDRDEKLFF
CDR3nt: TGTGCCAGCAGTCCAGTGGACAGGGATGAAAAACTGTTTTTT

abundance: NA
d_gene: TRBD2
v_gene: TRBV29-1
j_gene: TRBJ2-2
CDR3aa: CSVGGGRPGELFF
CDR3nt: TGCAGCGTTGGGGGAGGGAGGCCCGGGGAGCTGTTTTTT

abundance: NA
d_gene: NA
v_gene: TRBV27
j_gene: TRBJ1-2
CDR3aa: CASSPVAGANGYTF
CDR3nt: TGTGCCAGCAGTCCGGTGGCGGGGGCGAATGGCTACACCTTC

abundance: NA
d_gene: NA
v_gene: TRBV7-8
j_gene: TRBJ2-7
CDR3aa: CASSLRGSGEQYF
CDR3nt: TGTGCCAGCAGCTTACGAGGGTCTGGGGAGCAGTACTTC

abundance: NA
d_gene: TRBD1
v_gene: TRBV9
j_gene: TRBJ2-5
CDR3aa: CASSVARDSHGETQYF
CDR3nt: TGTGCCAGCAGCGTAGCTAGGGACAGCCACGGGGAGACCCAGTACTTC

abundance: few
d_gene: NA
v_gene: TRBV7-7
j_gene: TRBJ1-1
CDR3aa: CASSLSRNTEAFF
CDR3nt: TGTGCCAGCAGCTTATCCAGAAACACTGAAGCTTTCTTT

abundance: few
d_gene: NA
v_gene: TRBV27
j_gene: TRBJ1-1
CDR3aa: CASGKGTEAFF
CDR3nt: TGTGCCAGCGGGAAGGGGACTGAAGCTTTCTTT

abundance: NA
d_gene: NA
v_gene: TRBV11-2
j_gene: TRBJ2-3
CDR3aa: CASRLIDTQYF
CDR3nt: TGTGCCAGCAGACTGATAGATACGCAGTATTTT

abundance: NA
d_gene: NA
v_gene: TRBV27
j_gene: TRBJ1-1
CDR3aa: CASSLSFGSTEAFF
CDR3nt: TGTGCCAGCAGTTTATCGTTCGGGAGCACTGAAGCTTTCTTT

abundance: once
d_gene: TRBD2
v_gene: TRBV29-1
j_gene: TRBJ2-7
CDR3aa: CSVVLASGIYEQYF
CDR3nt: TGCAGCGTTGTATTGGCTAGCGGGATCTACGAGCAGTACTTC

abundance: NA
d_gene: NA
v_gene: TRBV4-2
j_gene: TRBJ2-1
CDR3aa: CASSPTIYEQFF
CDR3nt: TGTGCCAGCAGCCCGACTATTTATGAGCAGTTCTTC

abundance: NA
d_gene: NA
v_gene: TRBV6-6
j_gene: TRBJ1-2
CDR3aa: CASTPGRGREGYTF
CDR3nt: TGTGCCAGCACCCCCGGAAGAGGGAGGGAGGGCTACACCTTC

abundance: NA
d_gene: NA
v_gene: TRBV5-6
j_gene: TRBJ2-2
CDR3aa: CASSFPADYFGELFF
CDR3nt: TGTGCCAGCAGCTTCCCGGCGGACTACTTCGGGGAGCTGTTTTTT

abundance: NA
d_gene: NA
v_gene: TRBV4-3
j_gene: TRBJ2-3
CDR3aa: CASSQGFADTDTQYF
CDR3nt: TGCGCCAGCAGCCAAGGGTTCGCAGACACAGATACGCAGTATTTT

abundance: NA
d_gene: NA
v_gene: TRBV23-1
j_gene: TRBJ1-5
CDR3aa: CASSQSPRGFNQPQHF
CDR3nt: TGCGCCAGCAGTCAATCCCCGCGGGGATTCAATCAGCCCCAGCATTTT

abundance: NA
d_gene: NA
v_gene: TRBV7-9
j_gene: TRBJ1-2
CDR3aa: CASNRTPNYGYTF
CDR3nt: TGTGCCAGCAACAGGACGCCTAACTATGGCTACACCTTC

abundance: NA
d_gene: NA
v_gene: TRBV9
j_gene: TRBJ1-2
CDR3aa: CASSVVPPVGYTF
CDR3nt: TGTGCCAGCAGCGTAGTCCCCCCGGTTGGCTACACCTTC

abundance: NA
d_gene: NA
v_gene: TRBV4-3
j_gene: TRBJ1-6
CDR3aa: CASSQGKSSYNSPLHF
CDR3nt: TGCGCCAGCAGCCAAGGAAAGAGCTCCTATAATTCACCCCTCCACTTT

abundance: NA
d_gene: TRBD1
v_gene: TRBV2
j_gene: TRBJ2-5
CDR3aa: CASRQGETQYF
CDR3nt: TGTGCCAGCAGACAGGGGGAGACCCAGTACTTC

abundance: NA
d_gene: TRBD1
v_gene: TRBV27
j_gene: TRBJ2-7
CDR3aa: CASSLTGGSSYEQYF
CDR3nt: TGTGCCAGCAGTTTAACAGGGGGGAGCTCCTACGAGCAGTACTTC

abundance: NA
d_gene: NA
v_gene: TRBV11-1
j_gene: TRBJ2-3
CDR3aa: CASSLATRQPQDTQYF
CDR3nt: TGTGCCAGCAGCTTAGCTACGAGACAACCTCAAGATACGCAGTATTTT

abundance: NA
d_gene: NA
v_gene: TRBV7-8
j_gene: TRBJ2-1
CDR3aa: CASSFERGSNEQFF
CDR3nt: TGTGCCAGCAGCTTTGAAAGGGGTAGCAATGAGCAGTTCTTC

abundance: NA
d_gene: NA
v_gene: TRBV4-3
j_gene: TRBJ1-1
CDR3aa: CASSQDYGGNTEAFF
CDR3nt: TGCGCCAGCAGCCAAGATTACGGGGGAAACACTGAAGCTTTCTTT

abundance: once
d_gene: NA
v_gene: TRBV7-9
j_gene: TRBJ1-5
CDR3aa: CASSLGREGNRGQPQHF
CDR3nt: TGTGCCAGCAGCTTAGGCAGGGAGGGAAATAGAGGTCAGCCCCAGCATTTT

abundance: NA
d_gene: TRBD2
v_gene: TRBV6-5
j_gene: TRBJ2-3
CDR3aa: CASRRGGQLADTQYF
CDR3nt: TGTGCCAGCAGGCGCGGGGGGCAATTGGCAGATACGCAGTATTTT

abundance: once
d_gene: TRBD1
v_gene: TRBV7-9
j_gene: TRBJ2-7
CDR3aa: CASSGPSGQGRTEQYF
CDR3nt: TGTGCCAGCAGCGGCCCCTCGGGACAGGGGAGGACCGAGCAGTACTTC